These 12 T cell receptor beta chains share one sample of origin, sequenced in a study of monozygotic twins with inflammatory bowel disease. TCRdb re-analyzed the 5' RACE reads; it lists each CDR3 protein once, without DNA. The sample table sets out more than 95,000 distinct CDR3 sequences. The sequencing sample was made of blood. Source of these receptors: a human donor with ulcerative colitis or Crohn's disease, or a healthy co-twin of an affected twin (not recorded which).

The chain joins TRBV6-5 to TRBJ1-2. The CDR3 is 13 amino acids. Germline assignment: CDR1 MNHEY and CDR2 SVGAGI. CDR3: CASNRGGRAGYTF.

The chain is built from TRBV20-1 and TRBJ2-1; lacking DNA, the TRBD2 call made by TCRdb goes unchecked. The length of the CDR3 is 17 residues. Germline CDR1 and CDR2: DFQATT and SNEGSKA (reference sequence). The CDR3 here is CSARGSLAGGPVNEQFF.

This sequence joins TRBV7-6 and TRBJ2-5. Germline values: CDR1 SGHVS, CDR2 FNYEAQ. This CDR3 has 16 amino acids. The CDR3 sequence: CASNLRISDYSETQYF.

The V gene is TRBV7-8, the J gene TRBJ2-1; the D call from TCRdb, TRBD1, cannot be confirmed without DNA. Germline V CDR1 and CDR2: SGHVS, FQNEAQ. This CDR3 is 16 amino acids long. CDR3 sequence: CASSSLPLNSNNEQFF.

This rearrangement joins TRBV5-1 to TRBJ2-7; as DNA is missing, the TRBD2 call by TCRdb cannot be tested. The CDR3 is 12 residues long. The germline CDR1 and CDR2 sequences are SGHRS and YFSETQ. CDR3 in amino acids: CASSRAGDEQYF.

This chain links TRBV6-5 with TRBJ2-3; the D call from TCRdb, TRBD2, cannot be confirmed without DNA. This CDR3 has 17 residues. Germline V lookup: CDR1 MNHEY, CDR2 SVGAGI. The CDR3 sequence is CASSYSRGRRSTDTQYF.

V is TRBV5-1 and J is TRBJ2-1; TCRdb calls TRBD2, which cannot be checked without DNA. The germline V gene has CDR1 SGHRS and CDR2 YFSETQ. The CDR3 runs 17 residues. CDR3 sequence reads: CASSTDSRQTAGNEQFF.

V usage is TRBV29-1 and J usage is TRBJ2-1; the D call from TCRdb, TRBD1, cannot be confirmed without DNA. In germline, CDR1 is SQVTM, CDR2 ANQGSEA. This CDR3 has 13 amino acids. The CDR3 here is CSSPGSPYNEQFF.

V is TRBV5-1 and J is TRBJ2-3; TCRdb returns TRBD1, unconfirmable since there is no DNA. CDR1 SGHRS and CDR2 YFSETQ come from the germline V gene. The CDR3 is made up of 15 amino acids. This CDR3 reads CASRRGGVGADTQYF.

The genes are TRBV12-3 or TRBV12-4 and TRBJ2-7. CDR3 length: 13 amino acids. CDR3 region: CASRPDLIYEQYF.

The chain joins TRBV9 to TRBJ2-1; TCRdb's D gene call, TRBD2, goes unchecked for lack of DNA. The CDR3 consists of 18 residues. Germline loops: CDR1 SGDLS, CDR2 YYNGEE. CDR3 sequence: CASSVIAVVASSYNEQFF.

The chain joins TRBV6-2 or TRBV6-3 to TRBJ2-7; TCRdb calls TRBD1, which cannot be checked without DNA. CDR1 and CDR2 (germline): MNHEY, SVGEGT. The CDR3 covers 15 residues. The CDR3 is CASSYYSGWTYEQYF.